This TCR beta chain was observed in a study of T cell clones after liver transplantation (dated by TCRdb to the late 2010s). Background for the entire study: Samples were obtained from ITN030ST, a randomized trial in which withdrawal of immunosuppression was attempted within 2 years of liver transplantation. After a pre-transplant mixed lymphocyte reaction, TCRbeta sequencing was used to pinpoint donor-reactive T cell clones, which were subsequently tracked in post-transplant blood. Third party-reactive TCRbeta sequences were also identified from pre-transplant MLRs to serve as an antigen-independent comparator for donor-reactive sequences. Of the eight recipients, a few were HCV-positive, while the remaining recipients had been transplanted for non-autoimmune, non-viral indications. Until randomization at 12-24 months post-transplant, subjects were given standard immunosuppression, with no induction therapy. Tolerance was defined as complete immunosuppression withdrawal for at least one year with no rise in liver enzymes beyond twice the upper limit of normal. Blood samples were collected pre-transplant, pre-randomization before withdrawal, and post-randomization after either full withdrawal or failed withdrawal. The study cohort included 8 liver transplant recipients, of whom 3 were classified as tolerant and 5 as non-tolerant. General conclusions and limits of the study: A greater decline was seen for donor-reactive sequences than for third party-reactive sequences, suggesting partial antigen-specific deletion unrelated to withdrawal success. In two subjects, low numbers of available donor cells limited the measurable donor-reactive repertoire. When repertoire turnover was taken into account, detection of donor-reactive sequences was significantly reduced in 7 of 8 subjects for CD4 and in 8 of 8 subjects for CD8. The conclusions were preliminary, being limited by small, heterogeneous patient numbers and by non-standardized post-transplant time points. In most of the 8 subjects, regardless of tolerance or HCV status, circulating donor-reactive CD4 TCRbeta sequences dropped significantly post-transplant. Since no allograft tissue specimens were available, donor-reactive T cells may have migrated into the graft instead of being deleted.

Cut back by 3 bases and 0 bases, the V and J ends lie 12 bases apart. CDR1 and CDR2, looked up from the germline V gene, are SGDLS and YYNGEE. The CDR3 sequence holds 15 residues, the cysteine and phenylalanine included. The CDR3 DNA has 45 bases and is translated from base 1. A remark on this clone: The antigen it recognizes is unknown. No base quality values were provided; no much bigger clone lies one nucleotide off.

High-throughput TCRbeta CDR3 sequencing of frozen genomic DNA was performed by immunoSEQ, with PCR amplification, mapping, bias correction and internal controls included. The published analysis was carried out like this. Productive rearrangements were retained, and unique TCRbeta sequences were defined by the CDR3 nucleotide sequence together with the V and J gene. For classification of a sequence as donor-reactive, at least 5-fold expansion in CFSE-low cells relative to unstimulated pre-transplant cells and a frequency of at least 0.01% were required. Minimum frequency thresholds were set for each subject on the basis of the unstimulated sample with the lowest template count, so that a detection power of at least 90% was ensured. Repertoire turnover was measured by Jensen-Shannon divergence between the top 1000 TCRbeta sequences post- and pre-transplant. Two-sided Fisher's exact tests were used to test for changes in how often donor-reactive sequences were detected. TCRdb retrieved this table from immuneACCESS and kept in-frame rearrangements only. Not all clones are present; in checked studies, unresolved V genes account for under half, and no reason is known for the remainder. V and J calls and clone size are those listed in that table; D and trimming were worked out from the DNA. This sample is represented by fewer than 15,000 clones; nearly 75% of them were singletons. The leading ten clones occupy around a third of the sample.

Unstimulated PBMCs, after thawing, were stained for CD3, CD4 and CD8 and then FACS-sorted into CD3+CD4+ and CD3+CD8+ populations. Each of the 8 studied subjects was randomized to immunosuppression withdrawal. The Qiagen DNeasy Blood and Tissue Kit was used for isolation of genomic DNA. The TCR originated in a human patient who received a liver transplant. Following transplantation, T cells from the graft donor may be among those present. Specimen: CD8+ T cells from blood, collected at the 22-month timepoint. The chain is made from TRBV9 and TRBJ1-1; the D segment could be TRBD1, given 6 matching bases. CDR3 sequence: CASSDKGQLNTEAFF. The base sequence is TGTGCCAGCAGCGACAAAGGACAGCTGAACACTGAAGCTTTCTTT.